This T cell receptor (beta chain) was captured by sequencing in a study of CD8+ T cells in alopecia areata. Treatment specified: oral pan-JAK inhibitor, 5-10 mg twice daily. RNA extraction and reverse transcription yielded cDNA as sequencing template. Assay used: immunoSEQ multiplex PCR; TCRdb lists only in-frame clones, some missing. This sample yields about 220,000 clones, of which less than 75% are seen a single time; 1.5% to 2% belongs to the top ten. The receptor comes from a human donor with alopecia areata. The sequences come from CD4+ T cells sorted from blood, collected at week 4, from a patient treated with tofacitinib.

Written as DNA, the CDR3 is TGTGCCTGGAGGGTTGACTACAATGAGCAGTTCTTC. Its translation: CAWRVDYNEQFF. V usage is TRBV30 and J usage is TRBJ2-1; D not certain. Trimming took 3 bases from V and 3 from J, leaving 6 bases between them. Germline V gene sequence: CDR1 GTSNPN, CDR2 SVGIG (reference sequence). The CDR3 consists of 12 residues.